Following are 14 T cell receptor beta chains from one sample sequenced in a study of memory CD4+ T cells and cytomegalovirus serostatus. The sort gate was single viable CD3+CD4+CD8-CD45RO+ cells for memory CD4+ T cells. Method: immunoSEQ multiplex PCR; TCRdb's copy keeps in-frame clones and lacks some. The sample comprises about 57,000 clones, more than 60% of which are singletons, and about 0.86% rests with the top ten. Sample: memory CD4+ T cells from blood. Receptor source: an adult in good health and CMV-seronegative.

The CDR3 DNA follows: TGCGCCAGCAGCCAAGCCGAACAGGCCTACGAGCAGTACTTC. It codes for CASSQAEQAYEQYF. The chain couples TRBV4-1 to TRBJ2-5; possibly TRBD1 for D (5 bases). The J call could be wrong; TRBJ2-7 is a better fit for the DNA end. The CDR3 contains 14 residues. Per the germline V gene, CDR1 is MGHRA and CDR2 is YSYEKL.

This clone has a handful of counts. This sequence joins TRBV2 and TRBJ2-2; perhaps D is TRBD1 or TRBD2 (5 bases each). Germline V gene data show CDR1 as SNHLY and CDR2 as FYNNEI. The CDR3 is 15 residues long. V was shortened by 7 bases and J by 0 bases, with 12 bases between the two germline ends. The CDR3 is CASNWGRSNTGELFF. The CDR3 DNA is TGTGCCAGCAATTGGGGGAGATCGAACACCGGGGAGCTGTTTTTT.

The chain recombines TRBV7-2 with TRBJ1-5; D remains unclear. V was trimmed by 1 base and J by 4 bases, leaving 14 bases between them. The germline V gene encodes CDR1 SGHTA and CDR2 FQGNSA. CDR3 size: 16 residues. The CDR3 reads CASSLGVTQGNQPQHF. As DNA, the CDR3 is TGTGCCAGCAGCTTAGGGGTGACACAAGGGAATCAGCCCCAGCATTTT.

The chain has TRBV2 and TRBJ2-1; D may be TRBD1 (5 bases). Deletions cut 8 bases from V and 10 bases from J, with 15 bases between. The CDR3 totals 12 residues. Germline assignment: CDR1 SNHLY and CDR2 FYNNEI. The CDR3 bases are TGTGCCAGCCAAACACAACAGGACGAGCAGTTCTTC. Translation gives CASQTQQDEQFF.

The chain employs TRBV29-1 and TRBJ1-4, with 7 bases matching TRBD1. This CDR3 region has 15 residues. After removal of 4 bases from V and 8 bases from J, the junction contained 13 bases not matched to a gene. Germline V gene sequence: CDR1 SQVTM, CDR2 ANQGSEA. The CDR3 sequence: CSVAQSGGRGEKLFF. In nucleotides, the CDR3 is TGCAGCGTTGCCCAATCAGGGGGTAGAGGAGAAAAACTGTTTTTT.

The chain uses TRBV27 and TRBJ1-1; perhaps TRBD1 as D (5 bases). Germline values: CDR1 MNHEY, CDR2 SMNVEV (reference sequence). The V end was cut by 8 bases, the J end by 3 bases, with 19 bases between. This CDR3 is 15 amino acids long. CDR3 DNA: TGTGCCAGCGGCTCACTGCCCTCGGGGGACACTGAAGCTTTCTTT. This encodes CASGSLPSGDTEAFF.

Here the CDR3 DNA reads TGTGCCTGGCAACAGGGCAACTATGGCTACACCTTC. Residues: CAWQQGNYGYTF. V is TRBV30 and J is TRBJ1-2; tentatively, D is TRBD1 (6 bases). Germline V CDR1 and CDR2: GTSNPN, SVGIG (reference sequence). Between the trimmed V and J ends, which lost 5 bases and 2 bases, there was a span of 9 bases. This CDR3 has 12 residues.

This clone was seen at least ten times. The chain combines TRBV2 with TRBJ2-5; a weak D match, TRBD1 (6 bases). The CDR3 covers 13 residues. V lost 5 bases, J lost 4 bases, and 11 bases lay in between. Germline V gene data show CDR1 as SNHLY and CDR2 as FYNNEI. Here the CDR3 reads CASSKGERETQYF. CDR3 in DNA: TGTGCCAGCAGTAAGGGGGAAAGAGAGACCCAGTACTTC.

The CDR3 here is CASSPRDTEAFF. The CDR3 nucleotides read TGTGCCAGCAGCCCAAGGGACACTGAAGCTTTCTTT. The chain is built from TRBV9 and TRBJ1-1, with no clear D. The CDR3 totals 12 residues. Germline V gene lookup returns CDR1 SGDLS and CDR2 YYNGEE. V gave up 4 bases and J gave up 3 bases, with 7 bases separating them.

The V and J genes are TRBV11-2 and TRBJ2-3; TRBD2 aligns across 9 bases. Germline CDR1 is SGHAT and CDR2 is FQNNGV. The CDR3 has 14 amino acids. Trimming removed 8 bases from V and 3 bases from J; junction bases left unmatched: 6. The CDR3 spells CASGTSGLTDTQYF. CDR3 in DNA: TGTGCCAGCGGCACTAGCGGGCTAACAGATACGCAGTATTTT.

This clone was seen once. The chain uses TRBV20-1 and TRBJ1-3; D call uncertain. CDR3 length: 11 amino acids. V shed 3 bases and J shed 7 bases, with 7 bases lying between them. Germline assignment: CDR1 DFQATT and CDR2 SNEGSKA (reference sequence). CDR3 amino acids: CSASFQNTIYF. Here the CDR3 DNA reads TGCAGTGCTAGTTTCCAGAACACCATATATTTT.

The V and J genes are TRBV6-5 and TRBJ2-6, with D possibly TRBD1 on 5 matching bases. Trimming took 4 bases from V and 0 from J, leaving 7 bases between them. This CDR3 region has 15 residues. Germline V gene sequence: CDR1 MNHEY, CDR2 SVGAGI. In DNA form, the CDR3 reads TGTGCCAGCAGTTTTGACAGCTCTGGGGCCAACGTCCTGACTTTC. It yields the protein CASSFDSSGANVLTF.

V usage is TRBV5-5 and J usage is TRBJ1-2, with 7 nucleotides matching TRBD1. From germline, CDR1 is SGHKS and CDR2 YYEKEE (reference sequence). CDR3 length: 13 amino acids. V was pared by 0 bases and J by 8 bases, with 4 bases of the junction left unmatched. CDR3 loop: CASSLGQGGGYTF. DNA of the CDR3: TGTGCCAGCAGCTTGGGACAGGGTGGCGGCTACACCTTC.

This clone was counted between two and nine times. The CDR3: CASSLDSSGGRETQYF. The CDR3, as DNA: TGTGCCAGCAGCTTAGATTCTAGCGGGGGGCGAGAGACCCAGTACTTC. The chain is built from TRBV7-9 and TRBJ2-5; TRBD2 matches at 11 bases. Germline CDR1 reads SEHNR; CDR2 reads FQNEAQ (reference sequence). This CDR3 contains 16 residues. The ends lost 1 base at V and 4 bases at J; junction bases unmatched: 5. The full variable domain, with the rest looked up from reference TRBV7-9 and TRBJ2-5, is DTGVSQNPRHKITKRGQNVTFRCDPISEHNRLYWYRQTLGQGPEFLTYFQNEAQLEKSRLLSDRFSAERPKGSFSTLEIQRTEQGDSAMYLCASSLDSSGGRETQYFGPGTRLLVL.